This TCR beta chain appears in the sequencing data of a study of blood T cell repertoires in COVID-19. CDR1 LNHDA and CDR2 SQIVND come from the germline V gene (reference sequence). The CDR3 totals 11 residues. Some clones are missing from TCRdb's copy, which holds only in-frame ones; the method was immunoSEQ multiplex PCR. The sample yields a few hundred thousand clones, 87% seen once. Concerning this clone: At one boundary the junction diverges from the germline segment, which might be a read error.

The rearrangement joins TRBV19 to TRBJ2-1; D is unclear. This sequence was found in a woman between 50 and 59 years old with acute or convalescent COVID-19. Sequenced: peripheral blood. The CDR3 coding sequence is TGTGCCAGTAGTTCGAGCCCCGCATTAGTCTTC. Protein product: CASSSSPALVF.